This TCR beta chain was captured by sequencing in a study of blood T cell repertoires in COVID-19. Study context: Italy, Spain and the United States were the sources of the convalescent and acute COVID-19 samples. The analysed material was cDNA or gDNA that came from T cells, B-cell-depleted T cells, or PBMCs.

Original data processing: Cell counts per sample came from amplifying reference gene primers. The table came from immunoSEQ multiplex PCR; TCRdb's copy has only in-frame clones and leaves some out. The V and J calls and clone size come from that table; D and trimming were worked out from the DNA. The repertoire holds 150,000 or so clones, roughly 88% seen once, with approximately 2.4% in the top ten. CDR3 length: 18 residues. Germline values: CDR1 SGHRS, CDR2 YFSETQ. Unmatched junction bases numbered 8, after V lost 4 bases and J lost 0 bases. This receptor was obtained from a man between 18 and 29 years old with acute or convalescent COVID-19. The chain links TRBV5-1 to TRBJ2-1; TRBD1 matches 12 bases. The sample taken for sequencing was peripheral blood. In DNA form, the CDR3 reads TGCGCCAGCAGCGCGACCTGGGACAGGGGGCTCTCCTACAATGAGCAGTTCTTC. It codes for CASSATWDRGLSYNEQFF.